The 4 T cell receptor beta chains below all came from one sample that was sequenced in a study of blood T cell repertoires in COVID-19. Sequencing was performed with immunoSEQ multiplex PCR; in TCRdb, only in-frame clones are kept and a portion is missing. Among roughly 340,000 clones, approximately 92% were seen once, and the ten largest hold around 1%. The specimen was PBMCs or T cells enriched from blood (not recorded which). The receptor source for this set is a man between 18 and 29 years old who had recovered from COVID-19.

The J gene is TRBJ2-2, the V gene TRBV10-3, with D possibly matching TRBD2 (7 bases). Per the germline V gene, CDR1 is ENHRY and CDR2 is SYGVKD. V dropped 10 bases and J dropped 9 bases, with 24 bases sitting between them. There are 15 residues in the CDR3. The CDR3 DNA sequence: TGTGCCACCAATAAAGGGGGGGGCTCCTCGTGGGAGCTGTTTTTT. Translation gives CATNKGGGSSWELFF.

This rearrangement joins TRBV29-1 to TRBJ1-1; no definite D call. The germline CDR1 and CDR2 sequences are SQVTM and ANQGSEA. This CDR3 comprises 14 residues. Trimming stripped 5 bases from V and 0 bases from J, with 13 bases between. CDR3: CSVFLGRVNTEAFF. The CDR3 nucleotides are TGCAGCGTTTTTTTAGGTCGGGTGAACACTGAAGCTTTCTTT. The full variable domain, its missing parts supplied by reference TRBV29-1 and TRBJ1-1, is SAVISQKPSRDICQRGTSLTIQCQVDSQVTMMFWYRQQPGQSLTLIATANQGSEATYESGFVIDKFPISRPNLTFSTLTVSNMSPEDSSIYLCSVFLGRVNTEAFFGQGTRLTVV.

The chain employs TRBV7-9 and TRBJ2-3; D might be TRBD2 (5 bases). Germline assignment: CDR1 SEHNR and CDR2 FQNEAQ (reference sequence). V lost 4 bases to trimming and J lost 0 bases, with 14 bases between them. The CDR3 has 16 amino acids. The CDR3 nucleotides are TGTGCCAGCAGCTCACAAATAGCGTCTAGCACAGATACGCAGTATTTT. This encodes CASSSQIASSTDTQYF.

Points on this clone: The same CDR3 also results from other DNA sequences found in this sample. CDR3 residues: CASSPSGSSYNEQFF. The CDR3, as DNA: TGTGCCAGCAGCCCTAGCGGGAGCTCCTACAATGAGCAGTTCTTC. This chain connects TRBV9 to TRBJ2-1, with 10 bases lining up with TRBD2. In germline, CDR1 is SGDLS, CDR2 YYNGEE. This CDR3 is 15 amino acids long. V trimming: 4 bases; J trimming: 0 bases; junction bases outside the gene matches: 1.